This TCR beta chain originates from a study of blood T cell repertoires in COVID-19. Overall study context: The analysed material was cDNA or gDNA that came from T cells, B-cell-depleted T cells, or PBMCs.

Germline V CDR1 and CDR2: GTSNPN, SVGIG (reference sequence). The CDR3 has 13 residues. V was pared by 5 bases and J by 3 bases, with 13 bases between. TCRdb's table, derived via immunoSEQ multiplex PCR, lists solely in-frame clones and lacks some. The top ten hold roughly 2% of the sample, which has about 220,000 clones, over 75% seen once. Sample: peripheral blood. This sequence joins TRBV30 and TRBJ1-1; D is uncertain. This receptor was taken from a man between 40 and 49 years old with active or convalescent COVID-19. The CDR3: CAWQPGLHTEAFF. In DNA form, the CDR3 reads TGTGCCTGGCAGCCCGGACTACACACTGAAGCTTTCTTT.